These 20 T cell receptor beta chains came from one sample sequenced in a study of Ad26.COV2.S vaccination and SARS-CoV-2 variants. The treatment is: about 20 received Ad26.COV2.S at low or high dose, single or two shots; about 5 received placebo; per-sample allocation not given. Day 63 following the first vaccine or placebo injection was when the samples were taken. Repertoires were generated with immunoSEQ multiplex PCR, while TCRdb's copy carries only in-frame clones and drops some. The sample lists about 680,000 clones; more than 70% were seen once. The specimen comprised peripheral blood, sampled in a trial of Ad26.COV2.S vaccine versus placebo. Receptor source: a person aged 18 to 65 who received the Ad26.COV2.S COVID-19 vaccine or a placebo.

The rearrangement joins TRBV6-5 to TRBJ2-1, with D uncertain. Deletions cut 2 bases from V and 0 bases from J, with 8 bases between. CDR1 is MNHEY, CDR2 SVGAGI, per germline. The CDR3 contains 15 residues. The chain's CDR3 is CASSYVAVSYNEQFF. CDR3 nucleotides: TGTGCCAGCAGTTACGTTGCGGTCTCCTACAATGAGCAGTTCTTC.

Note on this clone: Its ends do not fully match the called genes, so a read error is possible. The V and J genes are TRBV27 and TRBJ2-5, with D possibly matching TRBD1 (6 bases). CDR1 and CDR2 from the germline V gene are MNHEY and SMNVEV (reference sequence). The CDR3 extends over 15 amino acids. The CDR3 coding sequence is TGTGCCAGCAGATTATGGGCAGGGGTACAAGAGACCCAGTACTTC. Protein sequence: CASRLWAGVQETQYF.

This chain connects TRBV6-5 to TRBJ1-1, with no clear D. This CDR3 contains 14 residues. Germline values: CDR1 MNHEY, CDR2 SVGAGI. With 2 bases removed from V and 4 bases from J, the gap between germline ends came to 11 bases. CDR3 bases: TGTGCCAGCAGTTACAGGGTTGCCAGCACTGAAGCTTTCTTT. Its protein is CASSYRVASTEAFF.

This sequence joins TRBV7-8 and TRBJ2-7; no firm D call. With 7 bases removed from V and 6 bases from J, the gap between germline ends came to 16 bases. Looked up from germline, CDR1 is SGHVS and CDR2 is FQNEAQ. The CDR3 is made up of 13 amino acids. CDR3 sequence (DNA): TGTGCCAGCAATGGCTTCCTCCAAGGCGAGCAGTACTTC. This encodes CASNGFLQGEQYF.

The chain couples TRBV3-1 (or the pseudogene TRBV3-2) to TRBJ1-2, with D perhaps TRBD1 (5 bases). Germline V CDR1 and CDR2: LGHDT, YNNKEL (reference sequence). V was trimmed by 1 base and J by 5 bases, leaving 14 bases between them. CDR3 length: 15 amino acids. The DNA of the CDR3 is TGTGCCAGCAGCCAAGGGTTGGGGACGAGGTATGGCTACACCTTC. Residues: CASSQGLGTRYGYTF.

This chain connects TRBV20-1 to TRBJ1-1; D is ambiguous. The ends were cut back, 3 bases at V and 0 bases at J, with 8 bases in the middle. From germline, CDR1 is DFQATT and CDR2 SNEGSKA (reference sequence). The CDR3 is 13 amino acids. The chain's CDR3 is CSASKVLNTEAFF. The DNA for the CDR3 is TGCAGTGCTAGTAAGGTCCTGAACACTGAAGCTTTCTTT.

The chain carries TRBV11-2 and TRBJ1-6; D not certain. Trimming took off 8 bases at V and 0 bases at J, with 11 bases between the two ends. This CDR3 is 15 amino acids long. CDR1 and CDR2 (germline): SGHAT, FQNNGV. CDR3: CASRGLSSYNSPLHF. The CDR3 DNA reads TGTGCCAGCCGAGGGTTAAGCTCCTATAATTCACCCCTCCACTTT.

V gene TRBV7-2 combines with J gene TRBJ2-5; D call uncertain. The CDR3 is 13 residues long. V shed 5 bases and J shed 7 bases, with 14 bases lying between them. Germline V lookup: CDR1 SGHTA, CDR2 FQGNSA. CDR3 region: CASSPDPRGTQYF. The CDR3 DNA reads as TGTGCCAGCAGCCCAGACCCGAGAGGGACCCAGTACTTC.

The V call is TRBV2, the J call TRBJ2-2, with D perhaps assigned TRBD1 or TRBD2 (6 bases each). V was trimmed by 0 bases and J by 3 bases, leaving 11 bases between them. CDR3 length: 16 amino acids. Per the germline V gene, CDR1 is SNHLY and CDR2 is FYNNEI. CDR3 nucleotides: TGTGCCAGCAGTGAAGCGAGGGGGGCGTACACCGGGGAGCTGTTTTTT. Encoded protein: CASSEARGAYTGELFF.

The gene calls are TRBV7-2 and TRBJ1-5, with D possibly being TRBD1 (5 bases). V gave up 0 bases and J gave up 6 bases, with 15 bases separating them. CDR1 is SGHTA, CDR2 FQGNSA, per germline. The CDR3 has 16 amino acids. The CDR3 loop reads CASSLAEWQGVQPQHF. CDR3 in DNA: TGTGCCAGCAGCTTAGCGGAGTGGCAGGGCGTTCAGCCCCAGCATTTT.

J is TRBJ2-4 and V is TRBV2; 7 positions match TRBD2. V lost 7 bases and J lost 5; bases outside the gene matches: 5. Germline V gene lookup returns CDR1 SNHLY and CDR2 FYNNEI. The CDR3 is made up of 13 amino acids. The CDR3 sequence: CASTELAENIQYF. The CDR3 DNA reads as TGTGCCAGCACGGAGCTAGCGGAAAACATTCAGTACTTC.

The chain is built from TRBV30 and TRBJ2-7; D is possibly TRBD1 (7 bases). The germline V gene encodes CDR1 GTSNPN and CDR2 SVGIG (reference sequence). The V end lost 2 bases, the J end lost 6 bases, and 11 bases lay between the germline ends. This CDR3 has 12 residues. CDR3 region: CAWSSGGGEQYF. The DNA for the CDR3 is TGTGCCTGGAGTTCAGGGGGAGGCGAGCAGTACTTC.

This chain uses TRBV7-2 with TRBJ2-3; D possibly corresponds to TRBD1 (5 bases). V lost 1 base and J lost 3, with 14 bases in between. The CDR3 runs to 16 residues. The V gene's germline CDR1 is SGHTA and CDR2 FQGNSA. CDR3 sequence reads: CASSLVLPGQTDTQYF. CDR3 nucleotide sequence: TGTGCCAGCAGCTTAGTCCTGCCAGGGCAAACAGATACGCAGTATTTT.

The chain recombines TRBV7-9 with TRBJ1-5; 7 bases line up with TRBD1. CDR3 size: 14 residues. Germline CDR1 is SEHNR and CDR2 is FQNEAQ (reference sequence). Trimming cost V 5 bases and J 4 bases; bases outside gene matches: 5. The CDR3 spells CASSPGTANQPQHF. CDR3 sequence (DNA): TGTGCCAGCAGCCCGGGGACAGCGAATCAGCCCCAGCATTTT.

This clone was seen a single time. The chain uses TRBV7-2 and TRBJ2-7; TRBD2 matches 10 bases. With 5 bases clipped from V and 0 bases from J, the junction kept 16 bases outside the gene matches. CDR1 and CDR2 from the germline V gene are SGHTA and FQGNSA. The CDR3 covers 19 residues. CDR3 nucleotides: TGTGCCAGCAGCCAATACTCTACGCCGGGACTAGCGATCTCCTACGAGCAGTACTTC. Its translation is CASSQYSTPGLAISYEQYF.

The V call is TRBV19, the J call TRBJ1-6; D is undetermined. V shed 5 bases and J shed 10 bases, with 18 bases lying between them. Germline CDR1 and CDR2: LNHDA and SQIVND (reference sequence). The length of the CDR3 is 15 residues. CDR3 region: CASSGGSPGGSPLHF. The CDR3 DNA reads TGTGCCAGTAGTGGTGGCAGTCCGGGCGGCTCACCCCTCCACTTT. Together with reference TRBV19 and TRBJ1-6, the CDR3 gives the full variable domain: DGGITQSPKYLFRKEGQNVTLSCEQNLNHDAMYWYRQDPGQGLRLIYYSQIVNDFQKGDIAEGYSVSREKKESFPLTVTSAQKNPTAFYLCASSGGSPGGSPLHFGNGTRLTVT.

The chain employs TRBV3-1 (or the pseudogene TRBV3-2) and TRBJ2-3; 8 nucleotides line up with TRBD2. This CDR3 is 17 amino acids long. V gave up 3 bases and J gave up 0 bases; unmatched junction bases: 8. The germline V gene encodes CDR1 LGHDT and CDR2 YNNKEL (reference sequence). As DNA, the CDR3 is TGTGCCAGCAGCCAGGCGCTAGCGGGCCCTAGCACAGATACGCAGTATTTT. Its protein product is CASSQALAGPSTDTQYF.

The sample holds one count of this clone. The rearrangement links TRBV7-2 to TRBJ1-1, with D hard to call. CDR1 and CDR2 (germline): SGHTA, FQGNSA. The V end lost 1 base, the J end lost 6 bases, and 9 bases lay between the germline ends. CDR3 length: 13 residues. CDR3 DNA sequence: TGTGCCAGCAGCTTAGTTCAAGGGTCTGAAGCTTTCTTT. It specifies CASSLVQGSEAFF. Filled out from reference TRBV7-2 and TRBJ1-1, the complete variable domain reads GAGVSQSPSNKVTEKGKDVELRCDPISGHTALYWYRQSLGQGLEFLIYFQGNSAPDKSGLPSDRFSAERTGGSVSTLTIQRTQQEDSAVYLCASSLVQGSEAFFGQGTRLTVV.

Concerning this clone itself: Other DNA sequences in the same sample also yield this CDR3. V is TRBV27 and J is TRBJ2-7; TRBD1 or TRBD2 may be the D gene (5 bases each). Germline CDR1 reads MNHEY; CDR2 reads SMNVEV (reference sequence). Trimming removed 6 bases from V and 0 bases from J, with 9 bases in between. The CDR3 is 13 amino acids. The CDR3 spells CASSSGPSYEQYF. The CDR3 bases are TGTGCCAGCAGCTCGGGGCCCTCCTACGAGCAGTACTTC.

The chain carries TRBV27 and TRBJ1-1; 8 bases agree with TRBD1. From germline, CDR1 is MNHEY and CDR2 SMNVEV (reference sequence). Germline trimming cut 6 bases from V and 5 bases from J; bases unmatched to any gene: 8. This CDR3 spans 14 amino acids. CDR3 amino acids: CASSFDRGGTEAFF. In DNA, the CDR3 is TGTGCCAGCAGCTTCGACAGGGGAGGTACTGAAGCTTTCTTT.